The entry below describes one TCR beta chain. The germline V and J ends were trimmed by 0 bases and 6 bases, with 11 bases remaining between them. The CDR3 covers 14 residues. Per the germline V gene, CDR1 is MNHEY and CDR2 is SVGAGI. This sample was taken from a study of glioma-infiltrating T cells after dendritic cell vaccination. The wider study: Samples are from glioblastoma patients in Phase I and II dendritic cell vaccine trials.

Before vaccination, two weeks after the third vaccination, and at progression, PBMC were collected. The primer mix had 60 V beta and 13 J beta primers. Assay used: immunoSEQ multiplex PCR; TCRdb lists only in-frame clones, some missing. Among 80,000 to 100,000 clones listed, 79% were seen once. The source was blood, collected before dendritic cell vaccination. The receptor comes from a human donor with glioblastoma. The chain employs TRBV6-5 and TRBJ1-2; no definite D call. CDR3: CASSYSTRAHGYTF. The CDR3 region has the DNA TGTGCCAGCAGTTACTCGACGAGGGCCCATGGCTACACCTTC.